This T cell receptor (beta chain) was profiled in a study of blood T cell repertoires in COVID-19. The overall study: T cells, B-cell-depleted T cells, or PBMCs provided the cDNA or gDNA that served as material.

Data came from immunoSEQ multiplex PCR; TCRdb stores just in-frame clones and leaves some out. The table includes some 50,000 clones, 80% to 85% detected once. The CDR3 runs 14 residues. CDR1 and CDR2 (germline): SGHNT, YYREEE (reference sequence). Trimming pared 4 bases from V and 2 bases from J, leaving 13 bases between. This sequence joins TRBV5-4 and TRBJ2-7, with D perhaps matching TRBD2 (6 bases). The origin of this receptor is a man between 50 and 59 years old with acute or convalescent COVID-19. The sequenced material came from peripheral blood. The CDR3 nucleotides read TGTGCCAGCAGCCCCCGGGGGTTTACCTACGAGCAGTACTTC. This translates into CASSPRGFTYEQYF.